The rows below give T cell receptor beta chains drawn from one sample of a study of cytomegalovirus exposure and HLA in healthy donors. Libraries were prepared by immunoSEQ multiplex PCR; TCRdb keeps only in-frame clonotypes and omits some of them. This table holds about 39,000 clones. The sequencing input was PBMCs. These receptors originate from a woman in her 30s in good health and CMV-seropositive. Each CDR3 is given with its conserved first and last residue. D genes are given only for firm matches.

j_gene: TRBJ2-7
len: 14
v_gene: TRBV18
d_gene: .
CDR3nt: TGTGCCAGCTCATACGACACGAGCTCCTACGAGCAGTACTTC
CDR3aa: CASSYDTSSYEQYF

j_gene: TRBJ1-4
len: 13
v_gene: TRBV5-4
d_gene: .
CDR3nt: TGTGCCAGCAGCTTGTATGGAGGCGAAAAACTGTTTTTT
CDR3aa: CASSLYGGEKLFF

j_gene: TRBJ2-3
len: 16
v_gene: TRBV2
d_gene: TRBD2
CDR3nt: TGTGCCAGCAGGGGACTAGCGGGGGGGCGTGTAGATACGCAGTATTTT
CDR3aa: CASRGLAGGRVDTQYF

j_gene: TRBJ2-7
len: 14
v_gene: TRBV27
d_gene: .
CDR3nt: TGTGCCAGCAGTTCACGGTCCTACTCCTACGAGCAGTACTTC
CDR3aa: CASSSRSYSYEQYF

j_gene: TRBJ2-5
len: 14
v_gene: TRBV29-1
d_gene: .
CDR3nt: TGCAGCGTGGCCGGGACTGGCGGGGTAGAGACCCAGTACTTC
CDR3aa: CSVAGTGGVETQYF

j_gene: TRBJ1-5
len: 16
v_gene: TRBV4-1
d_gene: .
CDR3nt: TGCGCCAGCAGCCAAGAAGGGGGGGGCGCGACTCAGCCCCAGCATTTT
CDR3aa: CASSQEGGGATQPQHF

j_gene: TRBJ2-5
len: 15
v_gene: TRBV6-1
d_gene: .
CDR3nt: TGTGCCAGCAGTGAAATTGGGGGCCGCCAAGAGACCCAGTACTTC
CDR3aa: CASSEIGGRQETQYF

j_gene: TRBJ2-1
len: 12
v_gene: TRBV29-1
d_gene: .
CDR3nt: TGCAGCGTTGATCTCCAGTACAATGAGCAGTTCTTC
CDR3aa: CSVDLQYNEQFF

j_gene: TRBJ2-5
len: 14
v_gene: TRBV6-6
d_gene: TRBD2
CDR3nt: TGTGCCAGCGGGCTAGCGGGGACGCAAGAGACCCAGTACTTC
CDR3aa: CASGLAGTQETQYF

j_gene: TRBJ1-6
len: 16
v_gene: TRBV5-6
d_gene: .
CDR3nt: TGTGCCAGCAGCACCCTAGGGGGATCCTATAATTCACCCCTCCACTTT
CDR3aa: CASSTLGGSYNSPLHF

j_gene: TRBJ2-4
len: 13
v_gene: TRBV28
d_gene: TRBD1
CDR3nt: TGTGCCAGCAGTTTAGGACAGGGAAACATTCAGTACTTC
CDR3aa: CASSLGQGNIQYF

j_gene: TRBJ2-3
len: 14
v_gene: TRBV27
d_gene: TRBD2
CDR3nt: TGTGCCAGCAGTCTGGGACTAGCGTTAAATACGCAGTATTTT
CDR3aa: CASSLGLALNTQYF

j_gene: TRBJ2-2
len: 17
v_gene: TRBV7-8
d_gene: TRBD1
CDR3nt: TGTGCCAGCAGCCCGAGGTTTGGGACAGCGAACACCGGGGAGCTGTTTTTT
CDR3aa: CASSPRFGTANTGELFF

j_gene: TRBJ2-3
len: 15
v_gene: TRBV28
d_gene: .
CDR3nt: TGTGCCAGCAGTTTACCGGGGGATTCGGCAGATACGCAGTATTTT
CDR3aa: CASSLPGDSADTQYF

j_gene: TRBJ2-7
len: 15
v_gene: TRBV5-1
d_gene: TRBD2
CDR3nt: TGCGCCAGCAGCCCCGGGGTAGCGGGGTTTTCCGAGCAGTACTTC
CDR3aa: CASSPGVAGFSEQYF

j_gene: TRBJ2-7
len: 14
v_gene: TRBV18
d_gene: .
CDR3nt: TGTGCCAGCTTTCGCGGAGGGCCAACCTACGAGCAGTACTTC
CDR3aa: CASFRGGPTYEQYF

j_gene: TRBJ2-1
len: 16
v_gene: TRBV29-1
d_gene: TRBD2
CDR3nt: TGCAGCGTTGAGGGCGGGGGGACACGTACCTACAATGAGCAGTTCTTC
CDR3aa: CSVEGGGTRTYNEQFF

j_gene: TRBJ2-1
len: 15
v_gene: TRBV6-4
d_gene: TRBD2
CDR3nt: TGTGCCAGCAGTGACGTGCGGGGGGGGTACAATGAGCAGTTCTTC
CDR3aa: CASSDVRGGYNEQFF

j_gene: TRBJ2-5
len: 17
v_gene: TRBV4-1
d_gene: TRBD2
CDR3nt: TGCGCCAGCAGCCAAGATGGCGGGGGGAAGCTCCAAGAGACCCAGTACTTC
CDR3aa: CASSQDGGGKLQETQYF

j_gene: TRBJ1-4
len: 15
v_gene: TRBV6-1
d_gene: TRBD1
CDR3nt: TGTGCCAGCAGTGAAGGGACAGGGGTAGTTGAAAAACTGTTTTTT
CDR3aa: CASSEGTGVVEKLFF

j_gene: TRBJ2-5
len: 15
v_gene: TRBV9
d_gene: TRBD1
CDR3nt: TGTGCCAGCAGCGTCGGGACAGCCCTGGGGGAGACCCAGTACTTC
CDR3aa: CASSVGTALGETQYF

j_gene: TRBJ2-7
len: 14
v_gene: TRBV18
d_gene: TRBD1
CDR3nt: TGTGCCAGCTCTCCAGACAGGGGAGGTTACGAGCAGTACTTC
CDR3aa: CASSPDRGGYEQYF

j_gene: TRBJ1-5
len: 13
v_gene: TRBV5-6
d_gene: .
CDR3nt: TGTGCCAGCAGCTCCGGGGGGGGCCAGCCCCAGCATTTT
CDR3aa: CASSSGGGQPQHF

j_gene: TRBJ2-7
len: 15
v_gene: TRBV7-2
d_gene: TRBD1
CDR3nt: TGTGCCAGCAGCTTAGCATGGACAGGGAGCTACGAGCAGTACTTC
CDR3aa: CASSLAWTGSYEQYF

j_gene: TRBJ1-1
len: 14
v_gene: TRBV4-2
d_gene: .
CDR3nt: TGTGCCAGCAGCCAAGATATGCGGAACACTGAAGCTTTCTTT
CDR3aa: CASSQDMRNTEAFF

j_gene: TRBJ2-2
len: 16
v_gene: TRBV28
d_gene: .
CDR3nt: TGTGCCAGCACCCTTAGGAGTCCCGCGAACACCGGGGAGCTGTTTTTT
CDR3aa: CASTLRSPANTGELFF

j_gene: TRBJ2-3
len: 15
v_gene: TRBV7-8
d_gene: TRBD1
CDR3nt: TGTGCCAGCAGCTTCAGGGACAGGGCGTCAGATACGCAGTATTTT
CDR3aa: CASSFRDRASDTQYF

j_gene: TRBJ2-6
len: 15
v_gene: TRBV7-2
d_gene: .
CDR3nt: TGTGCCAGCAGCCCTGACAGGTCGGGGGCCAACGTCCTGACTTTC
CDR3aa: CASSPDRSGANVLTF

j_gene: TRBJ1-4
len: 13
v_gene: TRBV15
d_gene: .
CDR3nt: TGTGCCACCAGCACAACAGTCTCCGAAAAACTGTTTTTT
CDR3aa: CATSTTVSEKLFF

j_gene: TRBJ1-2
len: 15
v_gene: TRBV4-1
d_gene: .
CDR3nt: TGCGCCAGCAGCCTGACAGTACCAGCTAACTATGGCTACACCTTC
CDR3aa: CASSLTVPANYGYTF

j_gene: TRBJ1-1
len: 15
v_gene: TRBV7-9
d_gene: .
CDR3nt: TGTGCCAGCAGCTTTTCAGGGGTAATGAACACTGAAGCTTTCTTT
CDR3aa: CASSFSGVMNTEAFF

j_gene: TRBJ1-4
len: 15
v_gene: TRBV14
d_gene: TRBD1
CDR3nt: TGTGCCAGCAGCCGGCTACAGGGGGCGACTGAAAAACTGTTTTTT
CDR3aa: CASSRLQGATEKLFF

j_gene: TRBJ2-3
len: 16
v_gene: TRBV7-9
d_gene: TRBD2
CDR3nt: TGTGCCAGCAGCACCAGGACTAGCGGGGGAGTAGATACGCAGTATTTT
CDR3aa: CASSTRTSGGVDTQYF

j_gene: TRBJ1-2
len: 13
v_gene: TRBV28
d_gene: .
CDR3nt: TGTGCCAGCAGTCCAGGACAGCACTATGGCTACACCTTC
CDR3aa: CASSPGQHYGYTF

j_gene: TRBJ1-2
len: 16
v_gene: TRBV4-1
d_gene: .
CDR3nt: TGCGCCAGCAGCCAAGGTACCACCCAGGCGAATTATGGCTACACCTTC
CDR3aa: CASSQGTTQANYGYTF

j_gene: TRBJ1-1
len: 14
v_gene: TRBV7-2
d_gene: .
CDR3nt: TGTGCCAGCAGCTCCCTGGACAGGAACACTGAAGCTTTCTTT
CDR3aa: CASSSLDRNTEAFF

j_gene: TRBJ2-7
len: 14
v_gene: TRBV7-2
d_gene: TRBD1
CDR3nt: TGTGCCAGCAGTGGGACAGGAATAATGGGCGAGCAGTACTTC
CDR3aa: CASSGTGIMGEQYF

j_gene: TRBJ1-2
len: 15
v_gene: TRBV2
d_gene: .
CDR3nt: TGTGCCAGCAGTGATGAGGGGGTGGGGAACTATGGCTACACCTTC
CDR3aa: CASSDEGVGNYGYTF

j_gene: TRBJ2-1
len: 18
v_gene: TRBV5-4
d_gene: TRBD2
CDR3nt: TGTGCCAGCACAACCGGGACTAGCGGGGGGGCTGGCTACAATGAGCAGTTCTTC
CDR3aa: CASTTGTSGGAGYNEQFF

j_gene: TRBJ1-1
len: 15
v_gene: TRBV5-6
d_gene: TRBD1
CDR3nt: TGTGCCAGCAGCTCGACAGGGGGCGCGGACACTGAAGCTTTCTTT
CDR3aa: CASSSTGGADTEAFF

j_gene: TRBJ1-1
len: 15
v_gene: TRBV6-5
d_gene: .
CDR3nt: TGTGCCAGCAGTTACTCGCGGCAGATGGGCACTGAAGCTTTCTTT
CDR3aa: CASSYSRQMGTEAFF

j_gene: TRBJ2-7
len: 15
v_gene: TRBV19
d_gene: .
CDR3nt: TGTGCCAGTAGAGATTCACAAACCTTCACCTACGAGCAGTACTTC
CDR3aa: CASRDSQTFTYEQYF

j_gene: TRBJ1-1
len: 17
v_gene: TRBV5-1
d_gene: TRBD1
CDR3nt: TGCGCCAGCAGCTTGGGGGGGAAGCCGACAGGGTACACTGAAGCTTTCTTT
CDR3aa: CASSLGGKPTGYTEAFF

j_gene: TRBJ1-2
len: 14
v_gene: TRBV5-4
d_gene: .
CDR3nt: TGTGCCAGCAGCCCGGTGCGGGCTGGGGGGGGCTACACCTTC
CDR3aa: CASSPVRAGGGYTF

j_gene: TRBJ1-1
len: 13
v_gene: TRBV29-1
d_gene: .
CDR3nt: TGCAGCGCCCGTGCGGGACGGAACACTGAAGCTTTCTTT
CDR3aa: CSARAGRNTEAFF

j_gene: TRBJ2-2
len: 16
v_gene: TRBV5-6
d_gene: .
CDR3nt: TGTGCCAGCAGCTTGGGGGGCCAGGGAAGGACCGGGGAGCTGTTTTTT
CDR3aa: CASSLGGQGRTGELFF

j_gene: TRBJ1-1
len: 15
v_gene: TRBV6-5
d_gene: .
CDR3nt: TGTGCCAGCAGTTACGGGAGGGGCTTGAACACTGAAGCTTTCTTT
CDR3aa: CASSYGRGLNTEAFF

j_gene: TRBJ1-2
len: 14
v_gene: TRBV7-9
d_gene: TRBD1
CDR3nt: TGTGCCAGCAGCTATGGACAGGGCCGCTATGGCTACACCTTC
CDR3aa: CASSYGQGRYGYTF

j_gene: TRBJ2-1
len: 18
v_gene: TRBV10-3
d_gene: .
CDR3nt: TGTGCCATCAGTGAGACCCAAGGCAAAGGGGTTGGTTACAATGAGCAGTTCTTC
CDR3aa: CAISETQGKGVGYNEQFF

j_gene: TRBJ1-4
len: 18
v_gene: TRBV7-9
d_gene: TRBD1
CDR3nt: TGTGCCAGCAGCTTCGGGACAGGGGCGAGGTATACTAATGAAAAACTGTTTTTT
CDR3aa: CASSFGTGARYTNEKLFF

j_gene: TRBJ2-1
len: 16
v_gene: TRBV6-1
d_gene: TRBD2
CDR3nt: TGTGCCAGCAGTGAGGGACTAGCGGTGGAAGGGAATGAGCAGTTCTTC
CDR3aa: CASSEGLAVEGNEQFF

j_gene: TRBJ2-5
len: 12
v_gene: TRBV11-2
d_gene: .
CDR3nt: TGTGCCAGCAGCTTTTTCGAGGAGACCCAGTACTTC
CDR3aa: CASSFFEETQYF

j_gene: TRBJ1-2
len: 14
v_gene: TRBV19
d_gene: TRBD1
CDR3nt: TGTGCCAGCCGACGACAGGGGGAAAAGTATGGCTACACCTTC
CDR3aa: CASRRQGEKYGYTF

j_gene: TRBJ2-1
len: 15
v_gene: TRBV4-2
d_gene: TRBD1
CDR3nt: TGTGCCAGCAGCCGCCCGGGGGACAGGGTCGATGAGCAGTTCTTC
CDR3aa: CASSRPGDRVDEQFF